This T cell receptor (beta chain) was sequenced during a study of T cells expressing NK-cell markers. Germline CDR1 DFQATT, CDR2 SNEGSKA (reference sequence). The CDR3 spans 15 residues. What made the TCR beta cDNA was 5'RACE template switching with UMIs. TCRdb reanalyzed the 5' RACE reads and collapses them to one entry per CDR3 protein, without DNA. In total, the table holds 160,000 or so distinct CDR3 sequences. Study-wide points: Specificity for HCMV among expanded NKG2C+ T cell clones was not established. These clonotypes, the leaders elsewhere, also led the CD3+CD56-NKG2C+ fraction in a handful of donors.

For this clonotype: Its antigen is undetermined.

The sample consisted of blood T cells: a sorted CD56 or NKG2C T cell subset, CD4+ or CD8+ T cells, or bulk PBMC T cells (not recorded which). The sequence derives from a woman between 18 and 70 years old in good health. The J gene is TRBJ2-7, the V gene TRBV20-1; there is no DNA to check the TCRdb D call of TRBD1. The CDR3 loop is CSARAVQGARGEQYF.